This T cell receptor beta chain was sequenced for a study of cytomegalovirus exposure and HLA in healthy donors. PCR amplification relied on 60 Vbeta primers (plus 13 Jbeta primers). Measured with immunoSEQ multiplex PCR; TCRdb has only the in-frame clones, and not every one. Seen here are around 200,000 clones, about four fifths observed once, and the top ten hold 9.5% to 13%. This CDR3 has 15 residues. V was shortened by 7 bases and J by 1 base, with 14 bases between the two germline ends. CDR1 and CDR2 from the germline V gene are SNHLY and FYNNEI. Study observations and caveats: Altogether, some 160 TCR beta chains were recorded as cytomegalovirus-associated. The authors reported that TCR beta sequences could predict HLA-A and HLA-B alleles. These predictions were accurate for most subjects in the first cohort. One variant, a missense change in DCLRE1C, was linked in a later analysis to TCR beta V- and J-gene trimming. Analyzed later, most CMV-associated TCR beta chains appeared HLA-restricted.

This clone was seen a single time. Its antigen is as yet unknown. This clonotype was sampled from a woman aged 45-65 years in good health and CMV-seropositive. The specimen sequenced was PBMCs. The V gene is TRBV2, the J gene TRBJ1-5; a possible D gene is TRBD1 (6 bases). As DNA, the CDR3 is TGTGCCAGCACGGTGGAGAGGGGGAGCAATCAGCCCCAGCATTTT. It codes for CASTVERGSNQPQHF. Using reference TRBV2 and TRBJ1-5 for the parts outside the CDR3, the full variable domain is EPEVTQTPSHQVTQMGQEVILRCVPISNHLYFYWYRQILGQKVEFLVSFYNNEISEKSEIFDDQFSVERPDGSNFTLKIRSTKLEDSAMYFCASTVERGSNQPQHFGDGTRLSIL.